A selection of T cell receptor beta chains follows, all from one sample in a study of OX40 agonist ivuxolimab in advanced cancers. Sequencing used immunoSEQ multiplex PCR; TCRdb keeps in-frame clones, though not all of them. The table has 75,000 to 80,000 clones, approximately 84% seen once. This specimen was CD4+ or CD8+ T cells sorted from blood, taken in a trial of the OX40 agonist ivuxolimab. The receptors were gathered from an adult with an advanced solid tumor such as melanoma, head and neck, liver or kidney cancer. The CDR3 runs from the conserved cysteine through the conserved F or W. Only some rows state a clone size, as once, few, many or a class for expanded clones.

J gene: TRBJ2-1
clone size: NA
V gene: TRBV18
CDR3 protein: CASSPTEGLREQFF

J gene: TRBJ2-7
clone size: NA
V gene: TRBV25-1
CDR3 protein: CASSPPGQLSYEQYF

J gene: TRBJ1-2
clone size: once
V gene: TRBV19
CDR3 protein: CASSGQAINYGYTF

J gene: TRBJ2-1
clone size: NA
V gene: TRBV27
CDR3 protein: CASSPLQGPHEQFF

J gene: TRBJ1-3
clone size: NA
V gene: TRBV2
CDR3 protein: CASSGRTGPASGNTIYF

J gene: TRBJ2-7
clone size: NA
V gene: TRBV5-5
CDR3 protein: CASSRTEIYEQYF

J gene: TRBJ2-5
clone size: NA
V gene: TRBV30
CDR3 protein: CAWRRRGGRETQYF

J gene: TRBJ1-6
clone size: NA
V gene: TRBV10-3
CDR3 protein: CAISETGTAYNSPLHF

J gene: TRBJ2-3
clone size: NA
V gene: TRBV5-1
CDR3 protein: CASSLVGDRGDTQYF

J gene: TRBJ1-2
clone size: NA
V gene: TRBV28
CDR3 protein: CASSLGGTGGSGYTF

J gene: TRBJ1-6
clone size: NA
V gene: TRBV6-5
CDR3 protein: CASSQDREGNSPLHF

J gene: TRBJ2-7
clone size: NA
V gene: TRBV4-1
CDR3 protein: CASSQDVTSEQYF

J gene: TRBJ2-7
clone size: few
V gene: TRBV5-1
CDR3 protein: CASSPGTGSLHEQYF

J gene: TRBJ1-3
clone size: NA
V gene: TRBV30
CDR3 protein: CAWSILSGNTIYF

J gene: TRBJ2-7
clone size: few
V gene: TRBV15
CDR3 protein: CATSRASVLEQYF

J gene: TRBJ2-3
clone size: NA
V gene: TRBV5-1
CDR3 protein: CASSLVGQDTQYF

J gene: TRBJ2-1
clone size: NA
V gene: TRBV5-1
CDR3 protein: CASSSTDYNEQFF

J gene: TRBJ2-3
clone size: NA
V gene: TRBV28
CDR3 protein: CASSPPGSTADTQYF

J gene: TRBJ1-3
clone size: once
V gene: TRBV30
CDR3 protein: CAWRTGGGNTIYF

J gene: TRBJ1-3
clone size: NA
V gene: TRBV4-1
CDR3 protein: CASSQAGTAFSGNTIYF

J gene: TRBJ1-2
clone size: NA
V gene: TRBV4-1
CDR3 protein: CASSQTGSGRESYGYTF

J gene: TRBJ2-1
clone size: NA
V gene: TRBV5-1
CDR3 protein: CASSLRQGVINEQFF

J gene: TRBJ2-7
clone size: NA
V gene: TRBV5-6
CDR3 protein: CASRPLRDSYSLGSYEQYF

J gene: TRBJ2-7
clone size: NA
V gene: TRBV28
CDR3 protein: CASINRVTYEQYF

J gene: TRBJ2-7
clone size: NA
V gene: TRBV7-9
CDR3 protein: CASSLSAYEQYF

J gene: TRBJ2-1
clone size: once
V gene: TRBV21-1
CDR3 protein: CASSKGGKGRSYNEQFF

J gene: TRBJ1-3
clone size: few
V gene: TRBV9
CDR3 protein: CASSFGTAGNTIYF

J gene: TRBJ1-1
clone size: NA
V gene: TRBV28
CDR3 protein: CASTQGREKAFF

J gene: TRBJ1-4
clone size: NA
V gene: TRBV19
CDR3 protein: CASNNPRENEKLFF